The 4 T cell receptor beta chains given below trace back to one sample, sequenced in a study of blood T cell repertoires in COVID-19. TCRdb's copy holds only in-frame clones and misses some; the assay was immunoSEQ multiplex PCR. The sample yields 150,000 to 200,000 clones, approximately 90% seen once. Sequencing was performed on PBMCs or T cells enriched from blood (not recorded which). All receptors come from a woman between 18 and 29 years old who had recovered from COVID-19.

The chain joins TRBV18 to TRBJ1-4, with 7 bases aligning to TRBD1. The germline V gene encodes CDR1 KGHSH and CDR2 LQKENI. This CDR3 has 14 residues. V was pared by 5 bases and J by 8 bases, with 8 bases of the junction left unmatched. CDR3 sequence reads: CASSFDRAGEKLFF. The CDR3 bases are TGTGCCAGCTCATTCGACAGGGCGGGGGAAAAACTGTTTTTT. Looking up the rest from reference TRBV18 and TRBJ1-4 gives the full variable domain: NAGVMQNPRHLVRRRGQEARLRCSPMKGHSHVYWYRQLPEEGLKFMVYLQKENIIDESGMPKERFSAEFPKEGPSILRIQQVVRGDSAAYFCASSFDRAGEKLFFGSGTQLSVL.

The V and J genes are TRBV7-3 and TRBJ2-4; D may be TRBD1 (6 bases). Looked up from germline, CDR1 is SGHTA and CDR2 is FQGTGA. The CDR3 totals 18 residues. The V and J ends lost 5 bases and 0 bases respectively, with 20 bases between them. The chain's CDR3 is CASSPGGRERLAKNIQYF. CDR3 nucleotides: TGTGCCAGCAGCCCTGGGGGCAGGGAACGATTAGCCAAAAACATTCAGTACTTC.

This chain links TRBV5-5 with TRBJ2-7; 8 nucleotides match TRBD1. V was pared by 0 bases and J by 2 bases, with 1 base of the junction left unmatched. Germline V gene data show CDR1 as SGHKS and CDR2 as YYEKEE (reference sequence). The CDR3 sequence is 14 residues long. The CDR3 region has the DNA TGTGCCAGCAGCTTGGGGACAGGGACCTACGAGCAGTACTTC. It encodes CASSLGTGTYEQYF.

The chain combines TRBV23-1 with TRBJ1-1; no firm D call. TRBV23-1 is filed as an ORF, its function uncertain. Trimming cost V 1 base and J 1 base, with 13 bases left between them. CDR3 length: 16 residues. DNA for the CDR3: TGCGCCAGCAGTCAATTCAGGTTCCAGAGGAACACTGAAGCTTTCTTT. Its protein product is CASSQFRFQRNTEAFF.